These 27 T cell receptor beta chains were all obtained from the same sample, sequenced in a study of T cell responses to AZD1222 COVID-19 vaccine. The repertoire was sequenced with immunoSEQ multiplex PCR; TCRdb's copy has only in-frame clones and lacks some. There are 150,000 to 200,000 clones in the sample; 94% occur only once, and roughly 9.2% lies in the top ten. Material: peripheral blood, obtained on day 0 of AZD1222 vaccination. The receptors come from an adult in good health.

This chain connects TRBV5-6 to TRBJ1-2; the D gene is possibly TRBD1 (5 bases). V was cut by 6 bases and J by 5 bases, with 23 bases left in between. Germline CDR1 SGHDT, CDR2 YYEEEE. The CDR3 consists of 16 residues. The CDR3 loop is CASTLQGRSLGYGYTF. The DNA for the CDR3 is TGTGCCAGCACCCTCCAGGGACGGTCCCTAGGGTATGGCTACACCTTC.

This clone was recorded only once. The chain employs TRBV21-1 and TRBJ2-3; the table gives TRBD2 as D, unverified against the DNA. TRBV21-1 is flagged as a pseudogene. This CDR3 is built from 15 residues. The CDR3 DNA reads TGTGCCAGCAGCAATTCGCGGGAGGGCTCAGATACGCAGTATTTT. Residues: CASSNSREGSDTQYF.

CDR3 sequence reads: CASVRLAGGRNEQFF. The CDR3, as DNA: TGTGCCAGCGTCCGACTAGCGGGAGGAAGGAATGAGCAGTTCTTC. The chain links TRBV6-5 to TRBJ2-1; TRBD2 agrees at 13 bases. CDR3 length: 15 amino acids. In germline, CDR1 is MNHEY, CDR2 SVGAGI. With V trimmed by 8 bases and J by 7 bases, 8 bases remained unmatched.

This chain uses TRBV19 with TRBJ2-1; D may correspond to TRBD1 or TRBD2 (6 bases each). Trimming shortened V by 1 base and J by 4 bases, and 11 bases separated the two germline ends. The CDR3 runs 15 residues. CDR1 and CDR2 from the germline V gene are LNHDA and SQIVND (reference sequence). The CDR3 coding sequence is TGTGCCAGTAGTATAGTCGGGGGCCCTTACAATGAGCAGTTCTTC. It codes for CASSIVGGPYNEQFF.

V and J are TRBV30 and TRBJ1-6; possible D gene TRBD1, 5 bases. Germline V lookup: CDR1 GTSNPN, CDR2 SVGIG (reference sequence). The ends were cut back, 0 bases at V and 8 bases at J, with 11 bases in the middle. This CDR3 region has 14 residues. The CDR3: CAWSVGTRHSPLHF. Written as DNA, the CDR3 is TGTGCCTGGAGTGTAGGGACGAGGCATTCACCCCTCCACTTT.

V is TRBV11-2 and J is TRBJ1-6, with D possibly matching TRBD1 (5 bases). This CDR3 has 15 residues. Germline loops: CDR1 SGHAT, CDR2 FQNNGV. Trimming removed 4 bases at V and 8 bases at J, with 15 bases between. CDR3 DNA sequence: TGTGCCAGCAGCTCGGGACGGCTACTCTATTCACCCCTCCACTTT. Translation: CASSSGRLLYSPLHF.

The chain has TRBV27 and TRBJ2-1; 7 bases are a match to TRBD1. Trimming took 5 bases from V and 1 from J; bases not matched to a gene: 5. The CDR3 spans 15 residues. CDR1 and CDR2 from the germline V gene are MNHEY and SMNVEV (reference sequence). The chain's CDR3 is CASSPRQGSYNEQFF. CDR3 nucleotides: TGTGCCAGCAGTCCGCGACAGGGTTCCTACAATGAGCAGTTCTTC.

V usage is TRBV21-1 and J usage is TRBJ1-2. TRBV21-1 is reported as a pseudogene. The CDR3 length is 16 residues. Here the CDR3 DNA reads TGTGCCAGCAGCAAAGCACCGGGGCCGGGGGAGTATGGCTACACCTTC. It translates to CASSKAPGPGEYGYTF.

This chain uses TRBV6-5 with TRBJ1-1; 7 bases line up with TRBD1. Germline V gene lookup returns CDR1 MNHEY and CDR2 SVGAGI. CDR3 size: 15 residues. V gave up 2 bases and J gave up 1 base; unmatched junction bases: 4. As DNA, the CDR3 is TGTGCCAGCAGTTACGGCAGGGGGGAGAACACTGAAGCTTTCTTT. Residues: CASSYGRGENTEAFF.

This sequence joins TRBV6-5 and TRBJ2-2, with a tentative D call TRBD1 (5 bases). Germline lookup yields CDR1 MNHEY and CDR2 SVGAGI. This CDR3 is 11 amino acids long. Between the trimmed V and J ends, which lost 7 bases and 11 bases, there was a span of 11 bases. The CDR3 DNA is TGTGCCAGCAAGGACACCACTGAGCTGTTTTTT. Translated: CASKDTTELFF.

This chain links TRBV7-2 with TRBJ2-4; TRBD2 is a possible D gene (6 bases). V was pared by 2 bases and J by 12 bases, with 17 bases between. Per the germline V gene, CDR1 is SGHTA and CDR2 is FQGNSA. The CDR3 totals 14 residues. The CDR3 loop reads CASSLNEWDGSQYF. CDR3 coding DNA: TGTGCCAGCAGCTTAAATGAGTGGGACGGGAGTCAGTACTTC.

This sequence joins TRBV24-1 and TRBJ2-5; perhaps TRBD1 as D (6 bases). The CDR3 loop spans 15 amino acids. V shed 0 bases and J shed 1 base, with 8 bases lying between them. Germline assignment: CDR1 KGHDR and CDR2 SFDVKD. The CDR3 sequence is CATSDLTGSQETQYF. In nucleotides, the CDR3 is TGTGCCACCAGTGATTTGACAGGGAGCCAAGAGACCCAGTACTTC.

The chain uses TRBV5-1 and TRBJ2-2; TRBD1 agrees at 8 bases. The CDR3 runs 16 residues. J lost 6 bases, V lost 4 bases, and 11 bases had no gene match. CDR1 and CDR2 from the germline V gene are SGHRS and YFSETQ. The CDR3 loop reads CASSRGQGDVAGELFF. The CDR3, as DNA: TGCGCCAGCAGCCGAGGACAGGGCGATGTGGCCGGGGAGCTGTTTTTT.

The CDR3 loop reads CASSLAFPSNQPQHF. CDR3 coding DNA: TGTGCCAGCAGCTTGGCTTTTCCTAGCAATCAGCCCCAGCATTTT. The chain recombines TRBV5-6 with TRBJ1-5; D not resolved. The CDR3 length is 15 residues. V dropped 0 bases and J dropped 0 bases, with 7 bases sitting between them. Germline V gene sequence: CDR1 SGHDT, CDR2 YYEEEE.

The J gene is TRBJ2-3, the V gene TRBV19; D is unresolved. Trimming stripped 2 bases from V and 4 bases from J, with 13 bases between. This CDR3 is built from 15 residues. Germline V lookup: CDR1 LNHDA, CDR2 SQIVND (reference sequence). This CDR3 is CASSITIHPPDTQYF. CDR3 sequence (DNA): TGTGCCAGTAGTATAACGATCCACCCCCCAGATACGCAGTATTTT. Full variable domain (missing parts from reference TRBV19 and TRBJ2-3): DGGITQSPKYLFRKEGQNVTLSCEQNLNHDAMYWYRQDPGQGLRLIYYSQIVNDFQKGDIAEGYSVSREKKESFPLTVTSAQKNPTAFYLCASSITIHPPDTQYFGPGTRLTVL.

The V call is TRBV25-1, the J call TRBJ2-2; D not certain. Germline assignment: CDR1 MGHDK and CDR2 SYGVNS. V was clipped by 8 bases and J by 4 bases, with 5 bases between them. The CDR3 is 11 amino acids. CDR3 DNA sequence: TGTGCCAGCGTCGGCACCGGGGAGCTGTTTTTT. It codes for CASVGTGELFF.

Turning to this clone: A junction boundary mismatches the germline segment, possibly from a read error. The chain is built from TRBV28 and TRBJ1-1; D is unclear. Germline-derived CDR1 and CDR2 are MDHEN and SYDVKM. The CDR3 is made up of 12 amino acids. This CDR3 reads CAGSIGYTEAFF. The CDR3 region has the DNA TGTGCCGGCAGTATCGGTTACACTGAAGCTTTCTTT. The entire variable domain, with the rest obtained from reference TRBV28 and TRBJ1-1, is as follows: DVKVTQSSRYLVKRTGEKVFLECVQDMDHENMFWYRQDPGLGLRLIYFSYDVKMKEKGDIPEGYSVSREKKERFSLILESASTNQTSMYLCAGSIGYTEAFFGQGTRLTVV.

Written as DNA, the CDR3 is TGCAGCGTGAAACACCCGAACACTGAAGCTTTCTTT. Translating gives CSVKHPNTEAFF. The chain uses TRBV29-1 and TRBJ1-1; D not resolved. Trimming took off 6 bases at V and 1 base at J, with 9 bases between the two ends. Germline V gene data show CDR1 as SQVTM and CDR2 as ANQGSEA. The CDR3 runs 12 residues.

The rearrangement uses TRBV18 and TRBJ1-4; TRBD1 agrees at 7 bases. Trimming cost V 6 bases and J 8 bases; bases outside gene matches: 9. The CDR3 spans 14 residues. CDR1 is KGHSH and CDR2 is LQKENI in the germline V gene. CDR3 amino acids: CASSRSGGREKLFF. Written as DNA, the CDR3 is TGTGCCAGCTCGCGCTCAGGGGGACGCGAAAAACTGTTTTTT.

This clone was counted once. The rearrangement uses TRBV27 and TRBJ1-3; D is possibly TRBD1 (5 bases). This CDR3 spans 14 amino acids. Trimming removed 2 bases at V and 2 bases at J, with 7 bases between. The germline V gene has CDR1 MNHEY and CDR2 SMNVEV (reference sequence). DNA for the CDR3: TGTGCCAGCAGTTTACGGGGACCTGGAAACACCATATATTTT. It yields the protein CASSLRGPGNTIYF.

The V gene is TRBV5-1, the J gene TRBJ1-5; D gene uncertain. Between the trimmed V and J ends, which lost 1 base and 1 base, there was a span of 6 bases. The germline gives CDR1 SGHRS, CDR2 YFSETQ. The CDR3 has 14 residues. The DNA of the CDR3 is TGCGCCAGCAGCTTGAATCCCAGCAATCAGCCCCAGCATTTT. Encoded protein: CASSLNPSNQPQHF.

The rearrangement links TRBV29-1 to TRBJ2-5; possible D gene TRBD2, 5 bases. V gave up 7 bases and J gave up 2 bases, with 17 bases separating them. The CDR3 sequence is 14 residues long. Germline V gene lookup returns CDR1 SQVTM and CDR2 ANQGSEA. The CDR3 sequence: CSGVRAGRQETQYF. CDR3 DNA: TGCAGCGGCGTGCGGGCCGGGCGACAAGAGACCCAGTACTTC.

This clone is a singleton in its sample. The V gene is TRBV27, the J gene TRBJ1-6; TRBD1 agrees at 7 bases. The CDR3 is made up of 16 amino acids. Germline loops: CDR1 MNHEY, CDR2 SMNVEV (reference sequence). V shed 2 bases, J shed 13 bases, and the junction held 14 bases outside the gene matches. The CDR3 sequence: CASSLVAGTAEAPLHF. CDR3 DNA sequence: TGTGCCAGCAGTTTAGTTGCGGGGACAGCGGAAGCCCCCCTCCACTTT.

The rearrangement uses TRBV7-2 and TRBJ2-7; 8 bases agree with TRBD1. Germline lookup yields CDR1 SGHTA and CDR2 FQGNSA. Unmatched junction bases numbered 16, after V lost 0 bases and J lost 3 bases. The CDR3 sequence is 19 residues long. The CDR3 DNA follows: TGTGCCAGCAGCTTAGCCCCGTCCACCCAGGACAGGGCCTTCTACGAGCAGTACTTC. Its protein product is CASSLAPSTQDRAFYEQYF.

The chain couples TRBV6-6 to TRBJ2-7; TRBD1 agrees at 9 bases. Unmatched junction bases numbered 5, after V lost 5 bases and J lost 3 bases. CDR1 is MNHNY and CDR2 is SVGAGI in the germline V gene (reference sequence). The CDR3 loop spans 14 amino acids. CDR3 sequence (DNA): TGTGCCAGCAGTCGGGACAGGGAATTCTACGAGCAGTACTTC. This gives the protein CASSRDREFYEQYF.

This clone occurred once. The CDR3 DNA reads TGTGCCAGCAGCGGATCTGCGAGGACAGATACGCAGTATTTT. Protein sequence: CASSGSARTDTQYF. V is TRBV9 and J is TRBJ2-3; no firm D call. Trimming took 3 bases from V and 3 from J, leaving 11 bases between them. The length of the CDR3 is 14 residues. Germline V gene data show CDR1 as SGDLS and CDR2 as YYNGEE.

This clone has only a few counts. This chain joins TRBV7-3 and TRBJ1-1; D is undetermined. The CDR3 extends over 15 amino acids. V lost 4 bases and J lost 3, with 15 bases in between. Germline V gene lookup returns CDR1 SGHTA and CDR2 FQGTGA. As DNA, the CDR3 is TGTGCCAGCAGCTCCACCCCAGGCGGCCACACTGAAGCTTTCTTT. This codes for CASSSTPGGHTEAFF.